What follows is one T cell receptor beta chain and its context. Its antigen remains unidentified. No clone much larger than this one lies a single base away; base qualities are absent. These data belong to a study of blood T cells in healthy people across ages (dated by TCRdb to about 2015). About the investigation overall: In model experiments, template switching captured about one uniquely barcoded TCR beta cDNA molecule for every two T cells. To track age-related changes in TCR beta repertoire diversity, the study relied on deep sequencing normalized with unique cDNA molecular identifiers. The donors were divided into four age groups: young (average roughly 15 years), middle-aged (roughly 40), aged (approximately 62) and long-lived (82). To avoid experimental bias, donors of different ages were spread randomly across the sequencing lanes. Two additional independent replicas of 1 million unique cDNA reads from the same blood draw were analyzed for two donors (one aged 18 to 30 and one aged 80 or older).

The donors were under 40 Caucasian individuals from Russia, aged roughly 6 to 95 years, who were systemically healthy. About 10 milliliters of peripheral blood were drawn from each donor into EDTA-treated Vacutainer tubes. PBMCs were isolated by Ficoll-Paque density-gradient centrifugation, with at least 6 million obtained per sample. Total RNA, at least 5 micrograms per sample, was extracted from PBMCs with Trizol reagent. Naive CD45RAhigh/CD27high T cell percentages were measured by flow cytometry on a PBMC aliquot from every donor. The germline V gene specifies KGHDR as CDR1 and SFDVKD as CDR2. The CDR3 starts with the cysteine, ends with the phenylalanine, and has 12 residues. The retained sequence is limited to the CDR3, 36 bases, with the frame set at the first base. The junction carries 4 bases between V and J, which are trimmed by 4 bases and 4 bases respectively. The library came from 5' RACE. The listed sequencing device is Illumina HiSeq 2500. A second about 7 to 11 cycle PCR used a sample-barcoded 5' primer and a J-beta primer mix. Each TCR beta cDNA molecule received a unique molecular identifier from a template-switch 5' adaptor carrying 12 random nucleotides. Each sample yielded at least 3 million CDR3-containing paired-end reads. All of the RNA was converted into first-strand cDNA using the Mint cDNA synthesis kit, with a TRBC-specific oligonucleotide serving as the primer. Following uracil-DNA glycosylase treatment, all cDNA underwent a first 18-cycle PCR with the universal primers M1SS and BC2_uni_R. The paper's processing steps were these. For normalization, 1 million high-quality reads, each with a distinct molecular identifier, were randomly selected from each sample. Instead of being binned into consensus sequences, reads that shared molecular identifiers were thrown out. CDR3 identification, clonotype clustering and error correction used MiTCR with a Q25 quality threshold and the strictest error-elimination algorithm. A nonparametric unseen species model with Euler transformation was used to estimate a lower bound on total TCR beta diversity. TCRdb trimmed the raw reads at Q25, called clones with MiXCR and kept productive beta chains. Identical CDR3 proteins give one entry, which carries the most common genes and DNA. The V and J calls come from TCRdb's annotation, not from the publication. The sample includes 890,000 or so distinct CDR3 sequences, with approximately 67% observed a single time. The ten largest clones take up around 30% of the sample.

Findings and caveats that apply to the study as a whole: Estimates of total diversity based on one million sequenced T cells were considered lower bounds and underestimates. Compared with the aged group, the long-lived group had more naive CD4+ T cells, fewer expanded clones and increased TCR diversity, a pattern suggesting age selection. As age increased, observed TCR beta diversity per million T cells dropped in a roughly linear way, and a significant reduction was already evident by age roughly 36. The percentage of naive T cells measured by flow cytometry correlated strongly with observed TCR beta diversity. Because profiling used bulk unsorted PBMCs, naive and antigen-experienced compartments could not be compared conclusively. Because the CMV infection status of the donors was unknown, age-related changes in expanded clonotypes may potentially have been confounded.

Material: blood. Recombination joined TRBV24-1 with TRBJ2-1, with the D gene not confidently named. This clonotype originated in a man under 40 in good health. The DNA reads TGTGCCACCAGTGACCTATACAATGAGCAGTTCTTC. It codes for CATSDLYNEQFF.